This TCR beta chain is drawn from a study of shared clonotypes between healthy human individuals. The assay was immunoSEQ multiplex PCR, and TCRdb's table has in-frame clones only and misses some. The sample consists of over 1.4 million clones, approximately 96% of them appearing once. The CDR3 runs 18 residues. CDR1 SGHRS and CDR2 YFSETQ come from the germline V gene. V lost 0 bases to trimming and J lost 6 bases; unmatched junction nucleotides: 12. Sample: naive CD4+ T cells sorted from blood. The subset denotes: CD45RA+ positively selected. V and J are TRBV5-1 and TRBJ1-5; TRBD1 agrees at 10 bases. The clonotype was recovered from a man in his thirties or forties in good health. The CDR3 is CASSLGDRGMEAGQPQHF. CDR3 bases: TGCGCCAGCAGCTTGGGGGACAGGGGAATGGAAGCCGGTCAGCCCCAGCATTTT.